These 27 T cell receptor beta chains share one sample of origin, sequenced in a study of cytomegalovirus exposure and HLA in healthy donors. In the PCR, 60 Vbeta and 13 Jbeta primers were used. The table came from immunoSEQ multiplex PCR; TCRdb's copy has only in-frame clones and leaves some out. The sample includes about 120,000 clones, around three quarters of them seen just once. The sequencing sample was made of PBMCs. The receptors here all came from a young man in good health and CMV-seropositive.

On this clone: The sample holds other DNA sequences that translate to the same CDR3. This sequence joins TRBV19 and TRBJ1-5; 9 bases fit TRBD1. This CDR3 is built from 18 residues. Germline V CDR1 and CDR2: LNHDA, SQIVND (reference sequence). Losses at the gene ends were 1 base for V and 2 bases for J; bases not matched to a gene: 9. Here the CDR3 DNA reads TGTGCCAGTAGTATAGGTCCGGGACAGGGTATGGGCAATCAGCCCCAGCATTTT. Translation gives CASSIGPGQGMGNQPQHF.

The chain has TRBV28 and TRBJ1-1, with 9 positions matching TRBD1. Germline V lookup: CDR1 MDHEN, CDR2 SYDVKM. V lost 5 bases, J lost 1 base, and 5 bases stayed unmatched. The CDR3 runs 15 residues. This chain's CDR3 is CASSPWTGANTEAFF. In DNA, the CDR3 is TGTGCCAGCAGTCCATGGACAGGGGCGAACACTGAAGCTTTCTTT.

The chain uses TRBV29-1 and TRBJ2-7, with a possible D match to TRBD2 (6 bases). Germline V gives CDR1 SQVTM, CDR2 ANQGSEA. CDR3 size: 12 residues. V was shortened by 6 bases and J by 6 bases, with 15 bases between the two germline ends. The CDR3 protein is CSVFEGGAEQYF. CDR3 DNA sequence: TGCAGCGTCTTTGAAGGAGGGGCCGAGCAGTACTTC.

This clone showed up just a few times. The CDR3 region has the DNA TGTGCCAGCAGCCTGACAGGGGTAAGGGGCTACACCTTC. It encodes CASSLTGVRGYTF. This sequence joins TRBV28 and TRBJ1-2; TRBD1 agrees at 8 bases. CDR1 is MDHEN, CDR2 SYDVKM, per germline. V shed 6 bases, J shed 8 bases, and the junction held 8 bases outside the gene matches. The CDR3 totals 13 residues.

V gene TRBV10-3 combines with J gene TRBJ2-5; 9 nucleotides agree with TRBD1. CDR3 length: 14 amino acids. Germline loops: CDR1 ENHRY, CDR2 SYGVKD. After removal of 5 bases from V and 4 bases from J, the junction contained 5 bases not matched to a gene. CDR3 amino acids: CAISLTTGGETQYF. DNA of the CDR3: TGTGCCATCAGTCTAACGACAGGGGGAGAGACCCAGTACTTC.

The chain couples TRBV9 to TRBJ1-5, with TRBD1 as a possible D gene (6 bases). V lost 3 bases and J 1 base, leaving 11 bases between the germline ends. This CDR3 contains 15 residues. Per germline, CDR1 SGDLS and CDR2 YYNGEE. The CDR3 here is CASSGVGGSNQPQHF. In DNA form, the CDR3 reads TGTGCCAGCAGCGGGGTAGGGGGAAGCAATCAGCCCCAGCATTTT.

The rearrangement uses TRBV11-3 and TRBJ2-5, with 7 bases lining up with TRBD2. The J call is in doubt because the DNA end fits TRBJ2-7 better. The V gene's germline CDR1 is SGHNT and CDR2 YENEEA. This CDR3 has 13 residues. DNA of the CDR3: TGTGCCAGCAGCTTTGGGAGCGGGAACGAGCAGTACTTC. Protein product: CASSFGSGNEQYF.

This clone has a handful of counts. This chain links TRBV11-2 with TRBJ1-6; no firm D call. The V end lost 8 bases, the J end lost 0 bases, and 11 bases lay between the germline ends. The CDR3 has 15 amino acids. The germline gives CDR1 SGHAT, CDR2 FQNNGV. The CDR3 is CASGLDHSYNSPLHF. CDR3 nucleotides: TGTGCCAGCGGACTAGATCACTCCTATAATTCACCCCTCCACTTT. Full variable domain (outside the CDR3, taken from reference TRBV11-2 and TRBJ1-6): EAGVAQSPRYKIIEKRQSVAFWCNPISGHATLYWYQQILGQGPKLLIQFQNNGVVDDSQLPKDRFSAERLKGVDSTLKIQPAKLEDSAVYLCASGLDHSYNSPLHFGNGTRLTVT.

J is TRBJ1-2 and V is TRBV9; D is uncertain. V lost 4 bases to trimming and J lost 0 bases, with 10 bases between them. CDR3 size: 14 residues. In germline, CDR1 is SGDLS, CDR2 YYNGEE. DNA for the CDR3: TGTGCCAGCAGCCCCCCCGGTTCTAACTATGGCTACACCTTC. Residues: CASSPPGSNYGYTF.

The chain joins TRBV5-1 to TRBJ2-5; D not resolved. Germline-derived CDR1 and CDR2 are SGHRS and YFSETQ. Between the trimmed V and J ends, which lost 6 bases and 4 bases, there was a span of 10 bases. The CDR3 totals 12 residues. This CDR3 is CASTPGSETQYF. The CDR3 coding sequence is TGCGCCAGCACGCCCGGGTCAGAGACCCAGTACTTC. The full variable domain, in which reference TRBV5-1 and TRBJ2-5 provide the parts outside the CDR3, is KAGVTQTPRYLIKTRGQQVTLSCSPISGHRSVSWYQQTPGQGLQFLFEYFSETQRNKGNFPGRFSGRQFSNSRSEMNVSTLELGDSALYLCASTPGSETQYFGPGTRLLVL.

The CDR3 DNA is TGTGCCAGCAGTCCGGGGGGCAGCCTCTCTGGAAACACCATATATTTT. It translates to CASSPGGSLSGNTIYF. V and J are TRBV7-2 and TRBJ1-3; the D gene is possibly TRBD1 (6 bases). CDR1 and CDR2 from the germline V gene are SGHTA and FQGNSA. V was trimmed by 6 bases and J by 0 bases, leaving 15 bases between them. There are 16 residues in the CDR3. Filled out from reference TRBV7-2 and TRBJ1-3, the complete variable domain reads GAGVSQSPSNKVTEKGKDVELRCDPISGHTALYWYRQSLGQGLEFLIYFQGNSAPDKSGLPSDRFSAERTGGSVSTLTIQRTQQEDSAVYLCASSPGGSLSGNTIYFGEGSWLTVV.

The rearrangement links TRBV29-1 to TRBJ2-7; a weak D match, TRBD2 (5 bases). The CDR3 runs to 14 residues. In germline, CDR1 is SQVTM, CDR2 ANQGSEA. V shed 4 bases and J shed 5 bases, with 18 bases lying between them. The CDR3 region is CSVGRLLSADEQYF. Here the CDR3 DNA reads TGCAGCGTTGGGAGGTTACTCTCGGCCGACGAGCAGTACTTC.

A word on this clone: Other nucleotide sequences in the sample specify the same CDR3. The V gene is TRBV14, the J gene TRBJ1-5; D is ambiguous. This CDR3 has 13 residues. V lost 3 bases and J 3 bases, leaving 6 bases between the germline ends. Per germline, CDR1 SGHDN and CDR2 FVKESK. CDR3: CASSHNSNQPQHF. CDR3 DNA: TGTGCCAGCAGCCACAACTCCAATCAGCCCCAGCATTTT.

The J gene is TRBJ2-3, the V gene TRBV5-1; 13 nucleotides match TRBD2. Germline loops: CDR1 SGHRS, CDR2 YFSETQ. V was clipped by 0 bases and J by 1 base; unmatched bases: 2. The CDR3 spans 17 residues. In DNA, the CDR3 is TGCGCCAGCAGCTTGGCCGGACTAGCGGGGGGCACAGATACGCAGTATTTT. Translating gives CASSLAGLAGGTDTQYF.

The CDR3 loop reads CASSQNTGELFF. The DNA of the CDR3 is TGTGCCAGCAGTCAAAACACCGGGGAGCTGTTTTTT. The chain recombines TRBV6-5 with TRBJ2-2; no definite D call. Trimming took off 5 bases at V and 2 bases at J, with 3 bases between the two ends. Germline assignment: CDR1 MNHEY and CDR2 SVGAGI. The CDR3 covers 12 residues.

The gene calls are TRBV2 and TRBJ2-3; no firm D call. CDR3 size: 14 residues. V shed 2 bases and J shed 5 bases, with 11 bases lying between them. Germline V gene sequence: CDR1 SNHLY, CDR2 FYNNEI. CDR3 protein: CASSERHPGDTQYF. DNA of the CDR3: TGTGCCAGCAGTGAAAGGCACCCGGGAGATACGCAGTATTTT.

This chain links TRBV7-8 with TRBJ2-7; maybe TRBD1 (5 bases). Between the trimmed V and J ends, which lost 0 bases and 4 bases, there was a span of 19 bases. The CDR3 spans 17 residues. CDR1 is SGHVS and CDR2 is FQNEAQ in the germline V gene. The CDR3 region has the DNA TGTGCCAGCAGCTTAGCACTCGCAGGGAACGTAGATTACGAGCAGTACTTC. It encodes CASSLALAGNVDYEQYF.

This clone has only one observation. The V and J genes are TRBV30 and TRBJ1-1; 7 bases match TRBD1. V gave up 5 bases and J gave up 0 bases; unmatched junction bases: 9. The CDR3 sequence is 15 residues long. Germline CDR1 reads GTSNPN; CDR2 reads SVGIG (reference sequence). DNA for the CDR3: TGTGCCTGGGATCCGGGACAGACTATGAACACTGAAGCTTTCTTT. It codes for CAWDPGQTMNTEAFF. Together with reference TRBV30 and TRBJ1-1, the CDR3 gives the full variable domain: SQTIHQWPATLVQPVGSPLSLECTVEGTSNPNLYWYRQAAGRGLQLLFYSVGIGQISSEVPQNLSASRPQDRQFILSSKKLLLSDSGFYLCAWDPGQTMNTEAFFGQGTRLTVV.

In nucleotides, the CDR3 is TGCGCCAGCAGTAAGACAGGGTTAGTCACTGAAGCTTTCTTT. Protein product: CASSKTGLVTEAFF. The chain joins TRBV5-1 to TRBJ1-1; 7 bases are shared with TRBD1. The V gene end was trimmed by 5 bases and the J gene end by 4 bases; junction bases not matched to a gene: 8. This CDR3 has 14 amino acids. Germline loops: CDR1 SGHRS, CDR2 YFSETQ.

This clone was seen more than once but under ten times. This chain uses TRBV30 with TRBJ1-6; D is perhaps TRBD1 (5 bases). The CDR3 spans 13 residues. V gave up 8 bases and J gave up 10 bases, with 18 bases separating them. Germline assignment: CDR1 GTSNPN and CDR2 SVGIG (reference sequence). The DNA of the CDR3 is TGTGCCCTTTCGCAGGGCTTGAGATCACCCCTCCACTTT. It codes for CALSQGLRSPLHF. The whole variable domain, remainder taken from reference TRBV30 and TRBJ1-6, is SQTIHQWPATLVQPVGSPLSLECTVEGTSNPNLYWYRQAAGRGLQLLFYSVGIGQISSEVPQNLSASRPQDRQFILSSKKLLLSDSGFYLCALSQGLRSPLHFGNGTRLTVT.

In nucleotides, the CDR3 is TGTGCCAGCAGCGTGGACAGGGCCGGGACTAGCGGGAGGGGTGGAGATACGCAGTATTTT. This gives the protein CASSVDRAGTSGRGGDTQYF. V is TRBV9 and J is TRBJ2-3, with 16 bases identical to TRBD2. The CDR3 covers 20 residues. Germline CDR1 reads SGDLS; CDR2 reads YYNGEE. J lost 5 bases, V lost 2 bases, and 14 bases had no gene match.

The chain has TRBV4-3 and TRBJ1-5; weak D call: TRBD1 (6 bases). Trimming left V 4 bases short and J 6 bases short, with 16 bases between. The CDR3 has 15 amino acids. Germline CDR1 and CDR2: LGHNA and YSLEER. CDR3 residues: CASSPQSGAGQPQHF. DNA for the CDR3: TGCGCCAGCAGCCCTCAGTCAGGGGCCGGTCAGCCCCAGCATTTT.

The V gene is TRBV18, the J gene TRBJ2-3; possible D gene TRBD1, 6 bases. Germline CDR1 and CDR2: KGHSH and LQKENI. V was clipped by 3 bases and J by 6 bases, with 16 bases between them. The CDR3 is 15 amino acids. The CDR3 DNA sequence: TGTGCCAGCTCACCCTCCTTAGGGGGATTGGATACGCAGTATTTT. Translating it yields CASSPSLGGLDTQYF.

A note on this clone: A much larger clonotype is one base distant, so this may be a read error. This rearrangement joins TRBV7-2 to TRBJ1-5; no firm D call. Trimming pared 2 bases from V and 2 bases from J, leaving 4 bases between. Per the germline V gene, CDR1 is SGHTA and CDR2 is FQGNSA. The CDR3 runs to 13 residues. The CDR3 protein is CASSLQGNQPQHF. The CDR3 DNA reads as TGTGCCAGCAGCTTACAGGGCAATCAGCCCCAGCATTTT.

CDR3 DNA sequence: TGTGCCAGCAGCCCACTAGCGGGACTGGATACGCAGTATTTT. It encodes CASSPLAGLDTQYF. The rearrangement links TRBV6-5 to TRBJ2-3, with 10 bases identical to TRBD2. Unmatched junction bases numbered 6, after V lost 6 bases and J lost 6 bases. Germline lookup yields CDR1 MNHEY and CDR2 SVGAGI. CDR3 length: 14 amino acids.

The chain is built from TRBV27 and TRBJ2-1, with 7 bases lining up with TRBD1. Looked up from germline, CDR1 is MNHEY and CDR2 is SMNVEV (reference sequence). CDR3 size: 15 residues. V shed 8 bases and J 4 bases; nucleotides not matched to a gene: 11. The CDR3 loop is CASVLTGSLYNEQFF. The CDR3 DNA reads as TGTGCCAGCGTATTGACAGGGAGTCTGTACAATGAGCAGTTCTTC.

The rearrangement joins TRBV18 to TRBJ2-7; 11 bases are shared with TRBD2. Trimming took 3 bases from V and 4 from J; bases not matched to a gene: 5. The germline V gene has CDR1 KGHSH and CDR2 LQKENI. The CDR3 totals 15 residues. CDR3 bases: TGTGCCAGCTCACCCCGACTAGCGGGAATGTACGAGCAGTACTTC. This sequence encodes CASSPRLAGMYEQYF.